This TCR beta chain was documented in a study of human T cells and chemical hapten exposure. Methods used by the authors: The median was approximately 89,000 TCRs per sample, ranging 23,224 to 690,600. TCRdb processed the RACE reads anew with MiXCR; each CDR3 protein has one entry. These V and J calls originate from TCRdb's pipeline instead of the authors' own analysis. This table has tens of thousands of distinct CDR3 sequences, approximately 12% appearing once. CDR3 length equals 17 residues. Germline V gene lookup returns CDR1 MDHEN and CDR2 SYDVKM. V dropped 3 bases and J dropped 6 bases, with 18 bases sitting between them. Time point given: patch test 3, about 24 weeks after DPC sensitization. As to treatment: therapeutic diphenylcyclopropenone sensitization with weekly scalp DPC. Extraction of total RNA was performed on unfractionated whole blood.

The chain combines TRBV28 with TRBJ1-6; D is uncertain. The sequences come from whole blood, collected in connection with sensitization to the hapten diphenylcyclopropenone (DPC). This TCR was recovered from a middle-aged woman with alopecia areata. Some clones in this sample may be carry-over from other donors' samples. For the CDR3, the DNA is TGTGCCAGCAGTTTGAGCAGCACGGGCGGAGCTAATTCACCCCTCCACTTT. Protein: CASSLSSTGGANSPLHF.